One T cell receptor beta chain is described in this entry. CDR1 and CDR2 (germline): MNHEY, SVGEGT. After removal of 2 bases from V and 5 bases from J, the junction contained 13 bases not matched to a gene. This CDR3 has 17 amino acids. This entry belongs to a study of T cell responses to AZD1222 COVID-19 vaccine. Study-wide background: Pooling of second doses given at about 4 or about 12 weeks was done.

Sequencing was performed with immunoSEQ multiplex PCR; in TCRdb, only in-frame clones are kept and a portion is missing. The sample records more than 150,000 clones, less than 95% being singletons. This TCR came from an adult in good health. This chain links TRBV6-2 or TRBV6-3 with TRBJ2-5; 8 bases fit TRBD2. The sequencing here drew on peripheral blood, taken on day 0 of AZD1222 vaccination. CDR3 DNA: TGTGCCAGCAGTTACGACGCGTACCGGGAGGGCCGGGAGACCCAGTACTTC. This gives the protein CASSYDAYREGRETQYF.